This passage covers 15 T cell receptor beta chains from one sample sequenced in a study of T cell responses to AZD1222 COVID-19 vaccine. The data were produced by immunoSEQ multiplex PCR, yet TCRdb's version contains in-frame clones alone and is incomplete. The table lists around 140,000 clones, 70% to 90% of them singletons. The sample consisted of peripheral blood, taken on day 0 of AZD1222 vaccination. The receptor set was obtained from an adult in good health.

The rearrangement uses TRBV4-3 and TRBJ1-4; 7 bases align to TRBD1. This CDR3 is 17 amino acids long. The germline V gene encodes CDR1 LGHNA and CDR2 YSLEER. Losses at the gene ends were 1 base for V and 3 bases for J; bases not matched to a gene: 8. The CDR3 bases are TGCGCCAGCAGCCAAGGGTATAGCAGGGGGGCTAATGAAAAACTGTTTTTT. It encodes CASSQGYSRGANEKLFF.

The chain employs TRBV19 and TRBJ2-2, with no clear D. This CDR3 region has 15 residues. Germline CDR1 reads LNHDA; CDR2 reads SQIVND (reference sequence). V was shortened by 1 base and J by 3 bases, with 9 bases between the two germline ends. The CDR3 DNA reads TGTGCCAGTAGTATAGGAGTACCGCACACCGGGGAGCTGTTTTTT. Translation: CASSIGVPHTGELFF. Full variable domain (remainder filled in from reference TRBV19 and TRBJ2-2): DGGITQSPKYLFRKEGQNVTLSCEQNLNHDAMYWYRQDPGQGLRLIYYSQIVNDFQKGDIAEGYSVSREKKESFPLTVTSAQKNPTAFYLCASSIGVPHTGELFFGEGSRLTVL.

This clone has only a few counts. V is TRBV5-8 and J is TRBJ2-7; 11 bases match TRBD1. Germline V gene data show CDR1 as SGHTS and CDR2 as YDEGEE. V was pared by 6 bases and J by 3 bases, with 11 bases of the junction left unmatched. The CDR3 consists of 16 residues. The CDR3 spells CASTRGQGAQRYEQYF. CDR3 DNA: TGTGCCAGCACCCGAGGACAGGGGGCGCAGCGCTACGAGCAGTACTTC.

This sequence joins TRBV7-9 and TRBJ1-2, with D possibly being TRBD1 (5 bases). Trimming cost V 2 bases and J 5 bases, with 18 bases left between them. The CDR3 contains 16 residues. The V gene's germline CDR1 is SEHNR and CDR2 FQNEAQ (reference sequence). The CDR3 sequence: CASSLKGRRGEYGYTF. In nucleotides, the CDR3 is TGTGCCAGCAGCTTAAAGGGCCGGAGGGGCGAATATGGCTACACCTTC.

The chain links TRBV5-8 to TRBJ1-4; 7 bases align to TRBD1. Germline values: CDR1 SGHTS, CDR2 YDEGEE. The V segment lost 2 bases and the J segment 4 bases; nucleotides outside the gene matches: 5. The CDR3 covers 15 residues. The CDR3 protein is CASSLYRGGNEKLFF. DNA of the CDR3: TGTGCCAGCAGCTTATACAGGGGAGGTAATGAAAAACTGTTTTTT.

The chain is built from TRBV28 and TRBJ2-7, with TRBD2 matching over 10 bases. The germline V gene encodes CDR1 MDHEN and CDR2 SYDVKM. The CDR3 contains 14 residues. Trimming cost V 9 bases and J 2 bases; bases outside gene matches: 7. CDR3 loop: CASSSSGSTYEQYF. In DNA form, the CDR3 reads TGTGCCAGTTCATCTAGCGGGAGTACCTACGAGCAGTACTTC. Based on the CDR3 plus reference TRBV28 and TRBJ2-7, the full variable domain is DVKVTQSSRYLVKRTGEKVFLECVQDMDHENMFWYRQDPGLGLRLIYFSYDVKMKEKGDIPEGYSVSREKKERFSLILESASTNQTSMYLCASSSSGSTYEQYFGPGTRLTVT.

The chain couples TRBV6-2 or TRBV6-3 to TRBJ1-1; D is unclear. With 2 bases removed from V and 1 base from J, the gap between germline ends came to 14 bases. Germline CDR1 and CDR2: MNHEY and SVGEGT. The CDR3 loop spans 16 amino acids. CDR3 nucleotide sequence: TGTGCCAGCAGTTACCCCAGGAGGGTGGAGAACACTGAAGCTTTCTTT. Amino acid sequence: CASSYPRRVENTEAFF.

The CDR3, as DNA: TGTGCCAGCAGCCAAGTACAAGGAATTTATGGCTACACCTTC. This gives the protein CASSQVQGIYGYTF. V usage is TRBV14 and J usage is TRBJ1-2; D is unresolved. Trimming removed 1 base at V and 5 bases at J, with 11 bases between. CDR1 is SGHDN and CDR2 is FVKESK in the germline V gene. This CDR3 is built from 14 residues.

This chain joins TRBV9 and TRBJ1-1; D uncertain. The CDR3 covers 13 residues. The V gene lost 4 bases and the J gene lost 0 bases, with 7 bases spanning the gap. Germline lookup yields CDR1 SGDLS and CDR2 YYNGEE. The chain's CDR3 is CASSFSLNTEAFF. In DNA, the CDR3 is TGTGCCAGCAGCTTCTCCTTGAACACTGAAGCTTTCTTT. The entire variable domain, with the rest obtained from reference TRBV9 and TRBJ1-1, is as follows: DSGVTQTPKHLITATGQRVTLRCSPRSGDLSVYWYQQSLDQGLQFLIQYYNGEERAKGNILERFSAQQFPDLHSELNLSSLELGDSALYFCASSFSLNTEAFFGQGTRLTVV.

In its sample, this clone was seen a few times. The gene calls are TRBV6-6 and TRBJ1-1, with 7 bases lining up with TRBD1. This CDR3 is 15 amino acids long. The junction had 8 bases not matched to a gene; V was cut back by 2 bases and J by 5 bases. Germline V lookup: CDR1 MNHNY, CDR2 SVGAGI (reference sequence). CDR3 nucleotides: TGTGCCAGCAGTTACGCTGACAGGGTGGGGACTGAAGCTTTCTTT. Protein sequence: CASSYADRVGTEAFF.

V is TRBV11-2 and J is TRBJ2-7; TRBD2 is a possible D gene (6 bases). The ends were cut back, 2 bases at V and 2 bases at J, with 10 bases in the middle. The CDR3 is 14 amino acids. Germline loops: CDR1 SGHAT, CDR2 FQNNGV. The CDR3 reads CASSLTGVTYEQYF. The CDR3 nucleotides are TGTGCCAGCAGCTTAACGGGGGTCACCTACGAGCAGTACTTC.

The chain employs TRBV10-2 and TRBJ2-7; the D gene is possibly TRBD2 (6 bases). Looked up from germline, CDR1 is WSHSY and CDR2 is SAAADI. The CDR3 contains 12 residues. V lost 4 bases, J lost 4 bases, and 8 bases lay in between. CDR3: CASSAGRYEQYF. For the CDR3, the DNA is TGCGCCAGCAGTGCCGGGAGATACGAGCAGTACTTC.

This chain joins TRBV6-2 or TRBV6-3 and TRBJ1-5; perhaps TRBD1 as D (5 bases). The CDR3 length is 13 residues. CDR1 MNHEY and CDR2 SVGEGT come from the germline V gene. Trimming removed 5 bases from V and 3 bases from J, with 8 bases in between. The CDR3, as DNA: TGTGCCAGCAGTAAGGGGCTCAATCAGCCCCAGCATTTT. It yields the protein CASSKGLNQPQHF.

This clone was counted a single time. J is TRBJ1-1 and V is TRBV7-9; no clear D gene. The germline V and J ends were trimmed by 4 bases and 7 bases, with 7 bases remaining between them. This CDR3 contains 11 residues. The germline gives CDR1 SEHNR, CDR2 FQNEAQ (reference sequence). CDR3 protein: CASSWGGEAFF. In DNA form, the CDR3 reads TGTGCCAGCAGCTGGGGTGGTGAAGCTTTCTTT.

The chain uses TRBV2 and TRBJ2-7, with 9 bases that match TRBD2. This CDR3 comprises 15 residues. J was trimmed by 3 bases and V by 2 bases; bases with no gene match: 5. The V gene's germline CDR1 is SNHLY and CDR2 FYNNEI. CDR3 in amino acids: CASSEIAGASYEQYF. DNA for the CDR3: TGTGCCAGCAGTGAAATAGCGGGAGCCAGCTACGAGCAGTACTTC.